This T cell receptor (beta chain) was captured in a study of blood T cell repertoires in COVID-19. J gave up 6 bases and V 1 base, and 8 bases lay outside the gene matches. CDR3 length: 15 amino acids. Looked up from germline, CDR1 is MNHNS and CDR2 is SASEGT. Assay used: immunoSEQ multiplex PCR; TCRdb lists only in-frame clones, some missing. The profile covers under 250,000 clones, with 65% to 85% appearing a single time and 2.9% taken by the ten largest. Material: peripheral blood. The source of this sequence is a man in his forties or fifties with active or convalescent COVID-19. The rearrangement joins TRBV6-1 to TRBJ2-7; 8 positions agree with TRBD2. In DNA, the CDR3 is TGTGCCAGCAGTGAAGGGGGACTAGGAGGGGGCGAGCAGTACTTC. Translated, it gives CASSEGGLGGGEQYF.